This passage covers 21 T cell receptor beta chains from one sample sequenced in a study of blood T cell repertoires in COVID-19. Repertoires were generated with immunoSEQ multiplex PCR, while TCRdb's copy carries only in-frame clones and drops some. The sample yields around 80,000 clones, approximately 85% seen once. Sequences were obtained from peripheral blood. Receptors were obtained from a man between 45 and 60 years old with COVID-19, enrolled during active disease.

The CDR3 loop reads CATPTGGLSYNEQFF. The CDR3 bases are TGTGCCACCCCGACAGGGGGATTATCCTACAATGAGCAGTTCTTC. The genes are TRBV6-5 and TRBJ2-1, with 9 nucleotides matching TRBD1. Looked up from germline, CDR1 is MNHEY and CDR2 is SVGAGI. V was clipped by 10 bases and J by 1 base; unmatched bases: 8. The CDR3 has 15 residues.

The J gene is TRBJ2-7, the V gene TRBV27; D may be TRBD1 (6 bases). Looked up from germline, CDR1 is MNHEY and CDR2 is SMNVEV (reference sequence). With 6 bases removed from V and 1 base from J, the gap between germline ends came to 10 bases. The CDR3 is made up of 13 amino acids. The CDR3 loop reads CASRQQGSYEQYF. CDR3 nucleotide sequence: TGTGCCAGCAGGCAACAGGGTTCCTACGAGCAGTACTTC.

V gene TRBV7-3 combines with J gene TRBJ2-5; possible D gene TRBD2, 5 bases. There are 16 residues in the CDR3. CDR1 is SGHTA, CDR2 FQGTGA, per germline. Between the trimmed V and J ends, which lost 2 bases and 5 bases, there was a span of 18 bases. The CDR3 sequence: CASSLSPGEGGETQYF. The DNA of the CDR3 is TGTGCCAGCAGCTTATCCCCCGGCGAGGGCGGGGAGACCCAGTACTTC.

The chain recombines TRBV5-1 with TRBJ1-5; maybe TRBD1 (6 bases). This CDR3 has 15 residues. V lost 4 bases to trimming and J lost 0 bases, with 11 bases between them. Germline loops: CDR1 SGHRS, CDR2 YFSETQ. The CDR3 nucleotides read TGCGCCAGCAGCGTCACAGGGTATAGCAATCAGCCCCAGCATTTT. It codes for CASSVTGYSNQPQHF.

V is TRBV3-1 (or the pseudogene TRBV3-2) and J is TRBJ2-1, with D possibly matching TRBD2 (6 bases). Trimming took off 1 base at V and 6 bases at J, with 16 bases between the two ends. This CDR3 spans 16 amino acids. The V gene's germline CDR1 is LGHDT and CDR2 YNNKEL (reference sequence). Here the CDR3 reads CASSQVGGSRANEQFF. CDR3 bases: TGTGCCAGCAGCCAAGTTGGAGGGAGTCGAGCCAATGAGCAGTTCTTC.

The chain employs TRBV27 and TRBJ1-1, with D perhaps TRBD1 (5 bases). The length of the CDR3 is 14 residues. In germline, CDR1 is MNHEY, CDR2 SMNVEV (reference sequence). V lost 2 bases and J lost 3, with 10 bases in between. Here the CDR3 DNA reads TGTGCCAGCAGTTTAGGAGACAGTTACACTGAAGCTTTCTTT. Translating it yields CASSLGDSYTEAFF.

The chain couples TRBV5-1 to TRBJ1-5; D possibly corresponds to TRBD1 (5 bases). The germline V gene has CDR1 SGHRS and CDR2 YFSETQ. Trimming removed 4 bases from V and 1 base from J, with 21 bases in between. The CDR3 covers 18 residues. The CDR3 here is CASSDRPTGSESNQPQHF. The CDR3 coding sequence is TGCGCCAGCAGCGATCGGCCCACAGGTTCAGAGAGCAATCAGCCCCAGCATTTT.

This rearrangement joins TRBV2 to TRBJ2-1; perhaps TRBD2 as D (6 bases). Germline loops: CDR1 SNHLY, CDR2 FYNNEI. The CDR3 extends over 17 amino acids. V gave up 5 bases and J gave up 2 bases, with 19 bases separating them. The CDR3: CASSHPPAGITYNEQFF. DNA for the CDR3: TGTGCCAGCAGTCACCCCCCGGCGGGGATTACCTACAATGAGCAGTTCTTC.

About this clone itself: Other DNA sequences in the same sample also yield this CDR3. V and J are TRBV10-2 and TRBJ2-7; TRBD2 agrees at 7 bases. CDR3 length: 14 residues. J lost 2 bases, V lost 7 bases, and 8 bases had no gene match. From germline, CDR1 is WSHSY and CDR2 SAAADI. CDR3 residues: CASKRRTSAYEQYF. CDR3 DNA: TGCGCCAGCAAAAGGAGGACTAGTGCCTACGAGCAGTACTTC.

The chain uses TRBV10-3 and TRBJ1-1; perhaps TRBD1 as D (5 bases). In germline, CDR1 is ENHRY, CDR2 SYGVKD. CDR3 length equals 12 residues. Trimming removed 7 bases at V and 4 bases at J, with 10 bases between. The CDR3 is CAINGGGTEAFF. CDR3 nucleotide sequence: TGTGCCATCAACGGGGGTGGCACTGAAGCTTTCTTT.

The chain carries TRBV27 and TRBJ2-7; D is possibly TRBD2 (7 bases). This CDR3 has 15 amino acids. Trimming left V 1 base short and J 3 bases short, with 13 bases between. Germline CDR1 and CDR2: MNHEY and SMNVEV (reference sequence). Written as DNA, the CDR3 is TGTGCCAGCAGTTTATTAGGGGGGGGGAGCTACGAGCAGTACTTC. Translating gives CASSLLGGGSYEQYF.

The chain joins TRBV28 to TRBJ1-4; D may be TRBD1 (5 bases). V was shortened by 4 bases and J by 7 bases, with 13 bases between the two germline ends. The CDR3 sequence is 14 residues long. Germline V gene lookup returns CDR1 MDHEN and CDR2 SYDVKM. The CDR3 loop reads CASSSSQGGEKLFF. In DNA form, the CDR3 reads TGTGCCAGCAGTTCGAGTCAGGGAGGTGAAAAACTGTTTTTT.

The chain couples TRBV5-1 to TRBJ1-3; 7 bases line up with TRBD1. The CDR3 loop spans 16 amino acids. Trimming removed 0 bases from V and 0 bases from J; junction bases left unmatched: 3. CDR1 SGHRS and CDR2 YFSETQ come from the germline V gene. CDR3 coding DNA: TGCGCCAGCAGCTTGGGGACAGGTCGCTCTGGAAACACCATATATTTT. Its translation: CASSLGTGRSGNTIYF.

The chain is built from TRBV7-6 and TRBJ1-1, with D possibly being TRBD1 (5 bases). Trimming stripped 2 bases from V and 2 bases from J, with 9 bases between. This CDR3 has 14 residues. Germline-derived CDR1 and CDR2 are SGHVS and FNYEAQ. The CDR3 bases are TGTGCCAGCAGCTTAACAGGAGATAACACTGAAGCTTTCTTT. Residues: CASSLTGDNTEAFF.

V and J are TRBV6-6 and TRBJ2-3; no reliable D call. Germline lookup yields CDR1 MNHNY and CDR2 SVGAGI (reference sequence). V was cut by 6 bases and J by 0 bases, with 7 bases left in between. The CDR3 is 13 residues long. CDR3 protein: CASRTESTDTQYF. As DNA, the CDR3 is TGTGCCAGCAGAACAGAAAGCACAGATACGCAGTATTTT.

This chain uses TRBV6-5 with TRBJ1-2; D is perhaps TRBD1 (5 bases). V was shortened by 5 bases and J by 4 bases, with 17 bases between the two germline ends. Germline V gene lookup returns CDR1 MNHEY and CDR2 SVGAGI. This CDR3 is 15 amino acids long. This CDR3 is CASSPNGGLGYGYTF. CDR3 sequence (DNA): TGTGCCAGCAGTCCCAACGGGGGTTTGGGCTATGGCTACACCTTC.

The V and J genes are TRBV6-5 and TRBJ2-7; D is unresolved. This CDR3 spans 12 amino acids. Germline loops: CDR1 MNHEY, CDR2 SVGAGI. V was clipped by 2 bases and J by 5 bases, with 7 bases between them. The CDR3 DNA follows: TGTGCCAGCAGTTACGGTCAGGACGAGCAGTACTTC. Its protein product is CASSYGQDEQYF.

DNA of the CDR3: TGTGCCAGCAGTCGCGCCGGTAATGATGAGCAGTTCTTC. Residues: CASSRAGNDEQFF. The chain employs TRBV12-3 or TRBV12-4 and TRBJ2-1; no firm D call. This CDR3 spans 13 amino acids. V was pared by 5 bases and J by 8 bases, with 13 bases between.

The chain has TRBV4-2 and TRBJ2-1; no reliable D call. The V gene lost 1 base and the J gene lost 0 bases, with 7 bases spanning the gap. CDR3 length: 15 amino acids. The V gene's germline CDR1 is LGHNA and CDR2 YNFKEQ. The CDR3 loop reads CASSQVKSSYNEQFF. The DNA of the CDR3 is TGTGCCAGCAGCCAAGTCAAGAGCTCCTACAATGAGCAGTTCTTC.

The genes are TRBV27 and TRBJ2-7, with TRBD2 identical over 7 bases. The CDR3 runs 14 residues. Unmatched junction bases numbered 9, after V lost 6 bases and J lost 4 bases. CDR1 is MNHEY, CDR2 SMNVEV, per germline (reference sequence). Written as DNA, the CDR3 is TGTGCCAGCAGGAGAGCGGGACGAACTTACGAGCAGTACTTC. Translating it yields CASRRAGRTYEQYF.

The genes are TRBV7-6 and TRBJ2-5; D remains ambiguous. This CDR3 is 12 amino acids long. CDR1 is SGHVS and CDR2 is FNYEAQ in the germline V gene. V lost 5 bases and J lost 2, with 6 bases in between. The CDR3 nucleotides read TGTGCCAGCAGCCAGACTCAAGAGACCCAGTACTTC. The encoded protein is CASSQTQETQYF.